This T cell receptor beta chain was retrieved from a study of blood T cell repertoires in COVID-19. Background on the study: The cDNA or gDNA used as material had been derived from T cells, B-cell-depleted T cells, or PBMCs.

CDR3 length equals 15 residues. Deletions cut 2 bases from V and 4 bases from J, with 16 bases between. Germline loops: CDR1 SGHRS, CDR2 YFSETQ. Measured with immunoSEQ multiplex PCR; TCRdb has only the in-frame clones, and not every one. Of about 110,000 clones in the sample, 70% to 85% were seen once. The clonotype originates from a woman aged 40-49 years with acute or convalescent COVID-19. The sample comprised peripheral blood. This chain joins TRBV5-1 and TRBJ2-7, with unresolved D. The CDR3 nucleotides read TGCGCCAGCAGCTTAGAAGCGAACACTCCTTACGAGCAGTACTTC. Translated, it gives CASSLEANTPYEQYF.